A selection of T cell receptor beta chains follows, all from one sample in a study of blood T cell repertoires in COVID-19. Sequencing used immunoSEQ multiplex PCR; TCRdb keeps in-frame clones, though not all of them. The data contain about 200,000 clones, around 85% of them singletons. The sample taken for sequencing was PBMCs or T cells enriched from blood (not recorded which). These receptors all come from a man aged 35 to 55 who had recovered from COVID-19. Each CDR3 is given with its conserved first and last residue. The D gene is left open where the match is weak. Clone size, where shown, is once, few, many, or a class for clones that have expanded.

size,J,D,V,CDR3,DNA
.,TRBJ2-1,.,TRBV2,CASSPFNEQFF,TGTGCCAGCAGTCCCTTCAATGAGCAGTTCTTC
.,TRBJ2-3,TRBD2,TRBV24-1,CATSDLGREEDTDTQYF,TGTGCCACCAGTGATTTGGGGAGGGAGGAGGACACAGATACGCAGTATTTT
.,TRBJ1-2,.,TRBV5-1,CASSFDATGSNYGYTF,TGCGCCAGCAGCTTCGACGCGACCGGGTCTAACTATGGCTACACCTTC
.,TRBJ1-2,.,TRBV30,CAWKIGAQRPYGYTF,TGTGCCTGGAAGATTGGGGCCCAACGGCCCTATGGCTACACCTTC
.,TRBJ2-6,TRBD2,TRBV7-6,CASSLLAGVFPGANVLTF,TGTGCCAGCAGTTTGCTAGCGGGAGTATTCCCCGGGGCCAACGTCCTGACTTTC
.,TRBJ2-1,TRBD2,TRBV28,CASRSRLAGSYNEQFF,TGTGCCAGCAGGTCCCGACTAGCGGGTTCCTACAATGAGCAGTTCTTC
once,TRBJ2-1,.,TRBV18,CASSPIYRSSYNEQFF,TGTGCCAGCTCACCAATCTACAGGAGCTCCTACAATGAGCAGTTCTTC
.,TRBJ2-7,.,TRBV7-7,CASLAIRRSTRGFEQYF,TGTGCCAGCCTGGCAATAAGGCGGTCAACTCGGGGGTTCGAGCAGTACTTC
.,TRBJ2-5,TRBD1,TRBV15,CATSRDRGETQYF,TGTGCCACCAGCAGAGACAGGGGGGAGACCCAGTACTTC
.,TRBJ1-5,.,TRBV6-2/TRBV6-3,CASSYPGSQPQHF,TGTGCCAGCAGTTACCCCGGGTCACAGCCCCAGCATTTT
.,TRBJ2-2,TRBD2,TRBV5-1,CASYRTSGRAGANTGELFF,TGCGCCAGCTACCGCACTAGCGGGAGGGCGGGAGCGAACACCGGGGAGCTGTTTTTT
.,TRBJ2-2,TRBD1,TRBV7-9,CASSFPGATGPGELFF,TGTGCCAGCAGCTTCCCAGGGGCGACAGGGCCTGGGGAGCTGTTTTTT
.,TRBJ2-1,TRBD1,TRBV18,CASSLIRSGGNSYNEQFF,TGTGCCAGCTCACTAATTAGATCAGGGGGAAATTCCTACAATGAGCAGTTCTTC
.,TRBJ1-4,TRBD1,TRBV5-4,CASSTQGVREKLFF,TGTGCCAGCAGCACCCAGGGGGTGCGCGAAAAACTGTTTTTT
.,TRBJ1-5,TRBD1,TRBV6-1,CASSETGGGISSNQPQHF,TGTGCCAGCAGTGAGACAGGGGGCGGTATTAGTAGCAATCAGCCCCAGCATTTT
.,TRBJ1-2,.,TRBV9,CASSDTDTLYGYTF,TGTGCCAGCAGCGATACGGACACTTTATATGGCTACACCTTC
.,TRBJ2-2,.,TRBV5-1,CASTLDPNTGELFF,TGCGCCAGCACTCTAGACCCGAACACCGGGGAGCTGTTTTTT
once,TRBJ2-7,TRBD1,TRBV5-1,CASNSGQGNEQYF,TGCGCCAGTAACTCGGGACAGGGTAACGAGCAGTACTTC
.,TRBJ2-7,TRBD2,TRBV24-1,CATSDPGLALGEQYF,TGTGCCACCAGTGACCCCGGACTAGCGCTTGGGGAGCAGTACTTC
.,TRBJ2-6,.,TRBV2,CASRKQSSGANVLTF,TGTGCCAGCAGGAAACAGAGCTCTGGGGCCAACGTCCTGACTTTC
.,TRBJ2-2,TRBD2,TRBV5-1,CASSPTLTSVRTNTGELFF,TGCGCCAGCAGCCCGACGTTGACTAGCGTCCGTACGAACACCGGGGAGCTGTTTTTT
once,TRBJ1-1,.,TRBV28,CASRGFGVEAFF,TGTGCCAGCAGGGGCTTCGGGGTTGAAGCTTTCTTT
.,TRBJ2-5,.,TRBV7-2,CASSRTYRAQETQYF,TGTGCCAGCAGCCGCACCTACAGGGCCCAAGAGACCCAGTACTTC
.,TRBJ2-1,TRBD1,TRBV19,CASSTGQGSYNEQFF,TGTGCCAGTAGTACCGGACAGGGTTCCTACAATGAGCAGTTCTTC
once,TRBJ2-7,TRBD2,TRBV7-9,CASGSSGRPSYEQYF,TGTGCCAGCGGATCTAGCGGGAGGCCCTCCTACGAGCAGTACTTC
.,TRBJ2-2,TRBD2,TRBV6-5,CASSRLAGGGGELFF,TGTGCCAGCAGTCGTCTAGCGGGAGGCGGCGGGGAGCTGTTTTTT
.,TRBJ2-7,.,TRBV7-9,CASSLGVANEQYF,TGTGCCAGCAGCTTAGGAGTTGCTAACGAGCAGTACTTC
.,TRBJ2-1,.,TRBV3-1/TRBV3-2,CASSPGERVNPYNEQFF,TGTGCCAGCAGCCCCGGGGAGCGGGTAAATCCCTACAATGAGCAGTTCTTC
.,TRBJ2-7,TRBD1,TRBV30,CAWSMKGARYEQYF,TGTGCCTGGAGTATGAAGGGGGCCCGCTACGAGCAGTACTTC
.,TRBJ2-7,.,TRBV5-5,CASSSHRMATPSGEQYF,TGTGCCAGCAGCTCGCACCGTATGGCCACTCCGAGCGGCGAGCAGTACTTC
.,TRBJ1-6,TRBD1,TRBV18,CASSPGRQGIVLDSPLHF,TGTGCCAGCTCACCAGGGCGACAGGGTATTGTTTTGGATTCACCCCTCCACTTT
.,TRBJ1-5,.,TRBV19,CASSILQGKKPQHF,TGTGCCAGTAGTATACTCCAGGGGAAGAAGCCCCAGCATTTT
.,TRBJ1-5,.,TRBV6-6,CASTLDSSSQPQHF,TGTGCCAGCACCCTAGACAGTTCGAGTCAGCCCCAGCATTTT
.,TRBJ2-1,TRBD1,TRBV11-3,CASSFRDRYVNEQFF,TGTGCCAGCAGCTTCCGGGACAGGTATGTGAATGAGCAGTTCTTC